Each of the 23 T cell receptor beta chains below was sequenced from the same sample in a study of blood T cell repertoires in COVID-19. Only in-frame clones appear in the TCRdb table, and some are missing; sequencing was by immunoSEQ multiplex PCR. This sample yields about 35,000 clones, of which 83% are seen a single time; over 3.5% belongs to the top ten. Source material: peripheral blood. These receptors were collected from a man over 45 with acute or convalescent COVID-19.

The rearrangement links TRBV5-5 to TRBJ1-5, with TRBD1 matching 7 bases. Germline V gene lookup returns CDR1 SGHKS and CDR2 YYEKEE (reference sequence). The ends lost 3 bases at V and 7 bases at J; junction bases unmatched: 10. The CDR3 extends over 15 amino acids. The chain's CDR3 is CASSYYLQGRQPQHF. DNA for the CDR3: TGTGCCAGCAGCTACTACTTACAGGGGAGGCAGCCCCAGCATTTT.

The V gene is TRBV27, the J gene TRBJ2-2; no firm D call. The CDR3 is 13 amino acids. Trimming cost V 3 bases and J 7 bases, with 9 bases left between them. CDR1 and CDR2 from the germline V gene are MNHEY and SMNVEV (reference sequence). The CDR3 bases are TGTGCCAGCAGTTTGTCCCCTAGCGGGGAGCTGTTTTTT. Its protein product is CASSLSPSGELFF.

This chain links TRBV14 with TRBJ1-2, with D uncertain. CDR1 SGHDN and CDR2 FVKESK come from the germline V gene. The CDR3 spans 14 residues. Trimming removed 4 bases at V and 8 bases at J, with 17 bases between. In DNA form, the CDR3 reads TGTGCCAGCAGCCCCCAGACAAGCTGGGAGGGCTACACCTTC. Translated: CASSPQTSWEGYTF.

The genes are TRBV19 and TRBJ2-1, with 9 nucleotides matching TRBD1. The CDR3 loop spans 16 amino acids. J lost 0 bases, V lost 3 bases, and 3 bases had no gene match. CDR1 and CDR2 from the germline V gene are LNHDA and SQIVND (reference sequence). The CDR3 loop is CASSMGTGSSYNEQFF. CDR3 DNA sequence: TGTGCCAGTAGTATGGGGACAGGGAGCTCCTACAATGAGCAGTTCTTC. The variable domain in full, with the rest retrieved from reference TRBV19 and TRBJ2-1, is DGGITQSPKYLFRKEGQNVTLSCEQNLNHDAMYWYRQDPGQGLRLIYYSQIVNDFQKGDIAEGYSVSREKKESFPLTVTSAQKNPTAFYLCASSMGTGSSYNEQFFGPGTRLTVL.

V usage is TRBV7-8 and J usage is TRBJ2-1, with a possible D match to TRBD1 (6 bases). The CDR3 runs 14 residues. The V and J ends lost 7 bases and 7 bases respectively, with 17 bases between them. Germline loops: CDR1 SGHVS, CDR2 FQNEAQ. The CDR3 nucleotides are TGTGCCAGCACCCCGGGACACACTAGGAATGAGCAGTTCTTC. Its protein is CASTPGHTRNEQFF.

The chain carries TRBV5-1 and TRBJ2-1, with 7 bases that match TRBD1. After removal of 4 bases from V and 5 bases from J, the junction contained 9 bases not matched to a gene. Germline values: CDR1 SGHRS, CDR2 YFSETQ. This CDR3 spans 15 amino acids. Written as DNA, the CDR3 is TGCGCCAGCAGCCGTCAGGGGGATATCGACAATGAGCAGTTCTTC. Its protein is CASSRQGDIDNEQFF.

The chain couples TRBV28 to TRBJ1-3; no clear D. V was shortened by 5 bases and J by 0 bases, with 5 bases between the two germline ends. Germline V gives CDR1 MDHEN, CDR2 SYDVKM. The CDR3 runs to 13 residues. The CDR3 DNA reads TGTGCCAGCAGTCGGGACTCTGGAAACACCATATATTTT. This translates into CASSRDSGNTIYF.

This sequence joins TRBV7-6 and TRBJ2-7; 12 bases are a match to TRBD2. V lost 1 base and J lost 6; bases outside the gene matches: 7. The CDR3 extends over 16 amino acids. Germline V gene lookup returns CDR1 SGHVS and CDR2 FNYEAQ. The CDR3 reads CASSLDSTSGRIEQYF. The CDR3 DNA is TGTGCCAGCAGCTTAGACTCTACTAGCGGGAGGATCGAGCAGTACTTC.

The V call is TRBV7-9, the J call TRBJ2-7, with 7 bases matching TRBD1. Germline lookup yields CDR1 SEHNR and CDR2 FQNEAQ (reference sequence). The trim removed 3 bases at V and 5 bases at J, leaving 10 bases unmatched. The CDR3 length is 15 residues. CDR3 region: CASSFRQGGGHEQYF. DNA of the CDR3: TGTGCCAGCAGCTTCCGACAGGGTGGAGGCCACGAGCAGTACTTC. Full variable domain (outside the CDR3, taken from reference TRBV7-9 and TRBJ2-7): DTGVSQNPRHKITKRGQNVTFRCDPISEHNRLYWYRQTLGQGPEFLTYFQNEAQLEKSRLLSDRFSAERPKGSFSTLEIQRTEQGDSAMYLCASSFRQGGGHEQYFGPGTRLTVT.

This chain joins TRBV7-9 and TRBJ1-2, with D perhaps matching TRBD1 (6 bases). In germline, CDR1 is SEHNR, CDR2 FQNEAQ (reference sequence). V lost 5 bases, J lost 3 bases, and 10 bases lay in between. The CDR3 has 13 amino acids. CDR3 sequence reads: CASSATGDYGYTF. CDR3 nucleotide sequence: TGTGCCAGCAGCGCGACAGGAGACTATGGCTACACCTTC.

The V call is TRBV10-3, the J call TRBJ2-5, with TRBD2 matching 14 bases. J gave up 3 bases and V 4 bases, and 4 bases lay outside the gene matches. Per germline, CDR1 ENHRY and CDR2 SYGVKD. This CDR3 spans 16 amino acids. CDR3 sequence: CAISGGLAGVKETQYF. CDR3 DNA sequence: TGTGCCATCAGTGGGGGACTAGCGGGGGTTAAAGAGACCCAGTACTTC.

This clone was counted a few times. This rearrangement joins TRBV19 to TRBJ1-5; the match to TRBD1 covers 9 bases. The CDR3 runs 17 residues. After removal of 5 bases from V and 4 bases from J, the junction contained 12 bases not matched to a gene. Germline V gives CDR1 LNHDA, CDR2 SQIVND (reference sequence). CDR3 DNA: TGTGCCAGTAGTGGAGGGACAGGGATCATAGCAAATCAGCCCCAGCATTTT. It codes for CASSGGTGIIANQPQHF.

CDR3 sequence (DNA): TGCGCCAGCGGCGACAGGGGGATCGGTCGGGAGACCCAGTACTTC. Encoded protein: CASGDRGIGRETQYF. J is TRBJ2-5 and V is TRBV5-1, with 9 bases that match TRBD1. CDR1 and CDR2 from the germline V gene are SGHRS and YFSETQ. V dropped 7 bases and J dropped 5; count of bases not matched to a gene: 12. This CDR3 region has 15 residues. The whole variable domain, remainder taken from reference TRBV5-1 and TRBJ2-5, is KAGVTQTPRYLIKTRGQQVTLSCSPISGHRSVSWYQQTPGQGLQFLFEYFSETQRNKGNFPGRFSGRQFSNSRSEMNVSTLELGDSALYLCASGDRGIGRETQYFGPGTRLLVL.

This rearrangement joins TRBV9 to TRBJ2-7, with 11 bases lining up with TRBD2. The V gene's germline CDR1 is SGDLS and CDR2 YYNGEE. J lost 3 bases, V lost 4 bases, and 6 bases had no gene match. This CDR3 is built from 15 residues. CDR3 bases: TGTGCCAGCAGCTTCGGGACTAGCGGAAACTACGAGCAGTACTTC. Translating gives CASSFGTSGNYEQYF.

This chain joins TRBV4-2 and TRBJ1-5, with D tentatively TRBD1 (5 bases). Germline V gene sequence: CDR1 LGHNA, CDR2 YNFKEQ. V was trimmed by 0 bases and J by 2 bases, leaving 11 bases between them. The CDR3 consists of 16 residues. CDR3 loop: CASSQDPAGRNQPQHF. The CDR3 DNA reads as TGTGCCAGCAGCCAAGATCCCGCAGGGCGCAATCAGCCCCAGCATTTT.

The chain joins TRBV10-3 to TRBJ2-2, with 7 bases identical to TRBD1. The CDR3 totals 14 residues. Losses at the gene ends were 6 bases for V and 6 bases for J; bases not matched to a gene: 7. The germline CDR1 and CDR2 sequences are ENHRY and SYGVKD. The CDR3: CAISSGTEAGELFF. CDR3 nucleotide sequence: TGTGCCATCAGCTCCGGGACAGAGGCCGGGGAGCTGTTTTTT.

This clone was seen a few times. V usage is TRBV7-3 and J usage is TRBJ2-3, with D perhaps TRBD2 (5 bases). This CDR3 is 14 amino acids long. The germline V and J ends were trimmed by 5 bases and 4 bases, with 13 bases remaining between them. Germline values: CDR1 SGHTA, CDR2 FQGTGA. Here the CDR3 reads CASSSEGGPDTQYF. The CDR3 coding sequence is TGTGCCAGCAGCAGTGAGGGCGGGCCAGATACGCAGTATTTT. The full variable domain, completed using reference TRBV7-3 and TRBJ2-3, is GAGVSQTPSNKVTEKGKYVELRCDPISGHTALYWYRQSLGQGPEFLIYFQGTGAADDSGLPNDRFFAVRPEGSVSTLKIQRTERGDSAVYLCASSSEGGPDTQYFGPGTRLTVL.

There are a few counts of this clone. The DNA for the CDR3 is TGTGCCAGCAGCTTAATGGGAGGGTACGAGCAGTACTTC. Translation gives CASSLMGGYEQYF. The chain employs TRBV7-3 and TRBJ2-7; TRBD2 matches 7 bases. Germline CDR1 and CDR2: SGHTA and FQGTGA. This CDR3 has 13 residues. V dropped 1 base and J dropped 4; count of bases not matched to a gene: 1.

The CDR3 DNA sequence: TGTGCCACTTCCATCGGGACAGGGCTTTACGAGCAGTACTTC. The encoded protein is CATSIGTGLYEQYF. V usage is TRBV24-1 and J usage is TRBJ2-7, with TRBD1 matching 9 bases. This CDR3 has 14 residues. After removal of 10 bases from V and 4 bases from J, the junction contained 10 bases not matched to a gene. Per the germline V gene, CDR1 is KGHDR and CDR2 is SFDVKD.

The chain links TRBV4-1 to TRBJ1-5; 7 bases map to TRBD1. The ends lost 4 bases at V and 7 bases at J; junction bases unmatched: 10. This CDR3 has 15 amino acids. CDR1 is MGHRA and CDR2 is YSYEKL in the germline V gene. The CDR3 region is CASSRAWTGLQPQHF. In nucleotides, the CDR3 is TGCGCCAGCAGCCGGGCCTGGACAGGTCTCCAGCCCCAGCATTTT.

The genes are TRBV7-9 and TRBJ2-3, with D tentatively TRBD2 (6 bases). Trimming removed 0 bases at V and 11 bases at J, with 21 bases between. Germline loops: CDR1 SEHNR, CDR2 FQNEAQ (reference sequence). This CDR3 region has 16 residues. CDR3 protein: CASSLARLADQRRQYF. CDR3 bases: TGTGCCAGCAGCTTAGCGCGATTAGCGGACCAGCGGAGGCAGTATTTT.

This chain uses TRBV19 with TRBJ2-7, with D perhaps TRBD2 (6 bases). The CDR3 has 13 amino acids. The germline V and J ends were trimmed by 1 base and 6 bases, with 10 bases remaining between them. Germline-derived CDR1 and CDR2 are LNHDA and SQIVND (reference sequence). The CDR3 loop reads CASSIGKAGEQYF. The CDR3 nucleotides are TGTGCCAGTAGTATAGGGAAAGCGGGCGAGCAGTACTTC. The full variable domain, with the rest looked up from reference TRBV19 and TRBJ2-7, is DGGITQSPKYLFRKEGQNVTLSCEQNLNHDAMYWYRQDPGQGLRLIYYSQIVNDFQKGDIAEGYSVSREKKESFPLTVTSAQKNPTAFYLCASSIGKAGEQYFGPGTRLTVT.

This clone was seen just once. The rearrangement uses TRBV4-1 and TRBJ2-3; D call uncertain. Deletions cut 0 bases from V and 5 bases from J, with 15 bases between. The germline gives CDR1 MGHRA, CDR2 YSYEKL. CDR3 length: 16 amino acids. The CDR3 bases are TGCGCCAGCAGCCAAGATGCCGACGCGGCCGTAGATACGCAGTATTTT. The encoded protein is CASSQDADAAVDTQYF.